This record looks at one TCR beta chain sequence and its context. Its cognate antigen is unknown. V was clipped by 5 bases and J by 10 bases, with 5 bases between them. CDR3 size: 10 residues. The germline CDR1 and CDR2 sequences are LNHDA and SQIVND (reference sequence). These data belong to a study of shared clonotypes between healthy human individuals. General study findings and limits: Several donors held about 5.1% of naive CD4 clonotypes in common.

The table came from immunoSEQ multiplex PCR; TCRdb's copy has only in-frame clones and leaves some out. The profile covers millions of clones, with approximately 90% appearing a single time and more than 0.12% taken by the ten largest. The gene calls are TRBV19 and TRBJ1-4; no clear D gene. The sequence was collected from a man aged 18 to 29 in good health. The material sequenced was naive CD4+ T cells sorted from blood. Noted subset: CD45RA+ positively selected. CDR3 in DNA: TGTGCCAGTAGTTCCGGAAAACTGTTTTTT. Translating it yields CASSSGKLFF.